This TCR beta chain stems from a study of T cell repertoires and leukemia-associated antigens. The overall study: About 16.1 million effective reads came from all samples combined.

CD3+ T cells were rested overnight without fetal bovine serum. Points from the study as a whole: The four groups had similar numbers of Vbeta, Jbeta genes and CDR3s. No direct test of specificity or function was done for expanded clones.

As for this clonotype: Its antigen is undetermined.

TCRdb re-analysed the 5' RACE reads in MiXCR, keeping a single row per CDR3 protein. The sample shows about 10,000 distinct CDR3 sequences, less than 45% of them seen only once. The TCR was taken from a female donor in good health. The specimen was CD3+ T cells sorted from blood and cultured.

The CDR3 nucleotides read TGTGCCAGCAGTGACGGCGGCGGGAGCACAGATACGCAGTATTTT. Translated: CASSDGGGSTDTQYF. V is TRBV6-4 and J is TRBJ2-3; TRBD2 might be the D (5 bases). From germline, CDR1 is MRHNA and CDR2 SNTAGT. The germline V and J ends were trimmed by 2 bases and 0 bases, with 9 bases remaining between them. The CDR3 has 15 residues.